The rows below give T cell receptor beta chains drawn from one sample of a study of beta chain features in type 1 diabetes. The repertoire was sequenced with immunoSEQ multiplex PCR; TCRdb's copy has only in-frame clones and lacks some. The sample lists 680,000 or so clones, roughly a sixth seen once, with approximately 0.099% in the top ten. Sequencing was done on a sample of naive CD4+ T cells from blood. The receptor source for this set is a man aged 18-30 years in good health. CDR3s include the opening cysteine and the closing phenylalanine or tryptophan. A D gene is named only where the DNA matches it firmly. Not all rows give a size; the values are once, few, many and, for expanded clones, a class.

TRBJ2-5 - TRBV30 - CAWSKIGQRETQYF TGTGCCTGGAGTAAAATCGGGCAGAGGGAGACCCAGTACTTC
TRBJ2-1 - TRBV15 few CATSRDRTDWLNEQFF TGTGCCACCAGCAGAGATCGAACGGATTGGCTCAATGAGCAGTTCTTC
TRBJ1-1 - TRBV6-5 - CASSVGLQRNTEAFF TGTGCCAGCAGTGTGGGTCTCCAAAGGAACACTGAAGCTTTCTTT
TRBJ2-7 - TRBV5-6 - CASSSGAVSSYEQYF TGTGCCAGCAGTTCAGGGGCCGTAAGCTCCTACGAGCAGTACTTC
TRBJ1-3 - TRBV4-3 few CASSQDLVGTYSGNTIYF TGCGCCAGCAGCCAAGATCTCGTCGGGACATACTCTGGAAACACCATATATTTT
TRBJ2-1 - TRBV7-3 - CASSSQKGVTEQFF TGTGCCAGCAGCTCCCAAAAGGGGGTGACAGAGCAGTTCTTC
TRBJ2-5 TRBD2 TRBV9 few CASSAALAGGQETQYF TGTGCCAGCAGCGCGGCCTTAGCGGGGGGACAAGAGACCCAGTACTTC
TRBJ2-1 TRBD1 TRBV2 - CASSSDRGNEQFF TGTGCCAGCAGTTCGGACAGGGGCAATGAGCAGTTCTTC
TRBJ2-7 TRBD2 TRBV4-2 - CASSQEGLAGGPGEQYF TGTGCCAGCAGCCAAGAAGGACTAGCGGGAGGGCCGGGGGAGCAGTACTTC
TRBJ1-2 TRBD1 TRBV18 few CASSPGGGYTF TGTGCCAGCTCCCCAGGGGGAGGCTACACCTTC
TRBJ2-7 - TRBV7-2 - CASSSGTVPRGSYEQYF TGTGCCAGCAGCTCCGGAACAGTTCCCAGGGGCTCCTACGAGCAGTACTTC
TRBJ2-4 TRBD1 TRBV4-1 - CASSQVRTGGRRYF TGCGCCAGCAGCCAAGTCCGGACAGGGGGTAGGAGGTACTTC
TRBJ2-3 - TRBV7-9 - CASSLAGAVNTQYF TGTGCCAGCAGCTTAGCGGGAGCGGTAAATACGCAGTATTTT
TRBJ2-5 - TRBV12-2 - CARRPDRGGETQYF TGTGCAAGGCGCCCGGACAGGGGTGGGGAGACCCAGTACTTC
TRBJ1-1 - TRBV6-4 - CASSEVLNTEAFF TGTGCCAGCAGTGAAGTCCTGAACACTGAAGCTTTCTTT
TRBJ1-2 - TRBV25-1 - CASSKGQIMHGYTF TGTGCCAGCAGCAAGGGACAAATAATGCATGGCTACACCTTC
TRBJ1-5 - TRBV25-1 - CASSSSGGSNQPQHF TGTGCCAGCAGTTCATCGGGGGGGAGCAATCAGCCCCAGCATTTT
TRBJ2-5 - TRBV5-1 - CASSRLQRGAETQYF TGCGCCAGCAGCAGACTGCAACGAGGAGCAGAGACCCAGTACTTC
TRBJ1-3 - TRBV25-1 few CASSQPAGNTIYF TGTGCCAGCAGTCAGCCGGCTGGAAACACCATATATTTT
TRBJ2-5 - TRBV7-3 few CASSLGSEGFGETQYF TGTGCCAGCAGCTTAGGCTCAGAGGGTTTCGGAGAGACCCAGTACTTC
TRBJ2-5 TRBD2 TRBV5-1 - CASSTTAGEVAGGRRETQYF TGCGCCAGCAGTACGACTGCTGGGGAGGTAGCGGGGGGCCGTCGGGAGACCCAGTACTTC
TRBJ2-7 - TRBV18 few CASSPDKSYEQYF TGTGCCAGCTCACCCGACAAGTCCTACGAGCAGTACTTC
TRBJ2-3 - TRBV14 few CASSQVGLGARGTQYF TGTGCCAGCAGCCAAGTGGGACTCGGGGCTAGGGGTACGCAGTATTTT
TRBJ2-3 - TRBV4-1 - CASRPGTLAKTDTQYF TGCGCCAGCAGACCAGGCACCCTAGCGAAGACAGATACGCAGTATTTT
TRBJ2-5 - TRBV27 few CASRRSGGRQETQYF TGTGCCAGCAGACGATCTGGGGGTCGGCAAGAGACCCAGTACTTC
TRBJ2-2 TRBD2 TRBV6-8 few CASRASGATGELFF TGTGCCAGCAGGGCGAGCGGGGCTACCGGGGAGCTGTTTTTT
TRBJ1-2 TRBD1 TRBV9 once CASSIRDRPVPYGYTF TGTGCCAGCAGCATAAGGGACAGACCCGTTCCCTATGGCTACACCTTC
TRBJ2-2 TRBD2 TRBV4-3 few CASSQERRTSGSRKRPGELFF TGCGCCAGCAGCCAAGAACGGAGGACTAGCGGGAGTAGGAAACGGCCCGGGGAGCTGTTTTTT